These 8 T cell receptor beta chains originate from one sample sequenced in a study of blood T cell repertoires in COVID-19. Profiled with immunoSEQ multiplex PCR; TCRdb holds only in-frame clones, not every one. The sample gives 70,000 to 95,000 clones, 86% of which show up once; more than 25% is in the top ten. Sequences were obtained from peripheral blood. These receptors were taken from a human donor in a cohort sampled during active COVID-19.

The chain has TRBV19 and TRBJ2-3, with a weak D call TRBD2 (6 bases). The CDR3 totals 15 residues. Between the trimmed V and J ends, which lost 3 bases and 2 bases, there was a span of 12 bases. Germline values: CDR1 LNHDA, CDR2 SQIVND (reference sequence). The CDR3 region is CASSILGLTTDTQYF. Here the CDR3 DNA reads TGTGCCAGTAGTATCCTGGGACTTACCACAGATACGCAGTATTTT.

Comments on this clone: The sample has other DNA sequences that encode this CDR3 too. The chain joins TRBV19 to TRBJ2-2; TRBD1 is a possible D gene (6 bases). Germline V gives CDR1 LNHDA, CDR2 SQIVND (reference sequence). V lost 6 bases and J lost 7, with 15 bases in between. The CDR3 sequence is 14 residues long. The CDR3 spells CASSRQAVGGELFF. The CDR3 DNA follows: TGTGCCAGTAGCCGACAGGCGGTCGGCGGGGAGCTGTTTTTT.

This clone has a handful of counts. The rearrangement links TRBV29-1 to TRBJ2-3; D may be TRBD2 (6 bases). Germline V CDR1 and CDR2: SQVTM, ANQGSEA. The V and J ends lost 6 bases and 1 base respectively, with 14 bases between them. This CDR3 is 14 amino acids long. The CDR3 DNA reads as TGCAGCGTGGCCGGGAGTGCGGGCACAGATACGCAGTATTTT. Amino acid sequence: CSVAGSAGTDTQYF.

The CDR3 reads CATSDLPTSGRSHNEQFF. The CDR3 nucleotides are TGTGCCACCAGTGATCTCCCAACTAGCGGGAGGTCCCACAATGAGCAGTTCTTC. The rearrangement uses TRBV24-1 and TRBJ2-1, with 12 bases lining up with TRBD2. Germline loops: CDR1 KGHDR, CDR2 SFDVKD. The CDR3 is 18 amino acids. The trim removed 3 bases at V and 5 bases at J, leaving 10 bases unmatched.

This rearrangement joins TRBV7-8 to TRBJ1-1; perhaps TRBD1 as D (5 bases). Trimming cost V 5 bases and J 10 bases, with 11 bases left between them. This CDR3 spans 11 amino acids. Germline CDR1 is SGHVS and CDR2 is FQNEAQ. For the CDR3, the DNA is TGTGCCAGCAGCCAAATCCAGGGAGCTTTCTTT. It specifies CASSQIQGAFF.

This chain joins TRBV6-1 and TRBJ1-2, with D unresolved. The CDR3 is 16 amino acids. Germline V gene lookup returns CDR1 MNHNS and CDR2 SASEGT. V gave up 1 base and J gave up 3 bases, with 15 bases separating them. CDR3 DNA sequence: TGTGCCAGCAGTGAAGGGGGAGGGCAGGTAGACTATGGCTACACCTTC. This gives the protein CASSEGGGQVDYGYTF.

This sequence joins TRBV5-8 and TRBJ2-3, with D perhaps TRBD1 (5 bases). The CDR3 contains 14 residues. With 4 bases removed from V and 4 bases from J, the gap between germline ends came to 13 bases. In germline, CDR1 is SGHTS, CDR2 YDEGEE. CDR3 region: CASSRQGNPDTQYF. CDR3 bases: TGTGCCAGCAGCCGGCAGGGAAATCCAGATACGCAGTATTTT. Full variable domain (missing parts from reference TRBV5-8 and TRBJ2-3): EAGVTQSPTHLIKTRGQQATLRCSPISGHTSVYWYQQALGLGLQFLLWYDEGEERNRGNFPPRFSGRQFPNYSSELNVNALELEDSALYLCASSRQGNPDTQYFGPGTRLTVL.

The CDR3 is CASSQVNRDLNYGYTF. The DNA for the CDR3 is TGCGCCAGCAGCCAAGTTAACAGGGATCTCAACTATGGCTACACCTTC. The rearrangement uses TRBV4-3 and TRBJ1-2; D perhaps matches TRBD1 (6 bases). This CDR3 has 16 amino acids. CDR1 is LGHNA and CDR2 is YSLEER in the germline V gene. The V and J ends lost 1 base and 2 bases respectively, with 14 bases between them.